This TCR beta chain was found in a study of neurological immune-mediated disorders. Study results and limitations: It was HTLV-1-associated myelopathy that showed the most TCR clonal expansion, while multiple sclerosis showed the least, falling below healthy controls.

This CDR3 has 14 residues. Germline V lookup: CDR1 SGHRS, CDR2 YFSETQ. V shed 2 bases and J 6 bases; nucleotides not matched to a gene: 4. TCRdb independently ran MiXCR on the 5' RACE reads; one entry per CDR3 protein. The top ten clones hold around 3% of a sample with tens of thousands of distinct CDR3 sequences, 2.5% of them seen once. The sample holds many counts of this clonotype. The antigen is not known. Sequencing used PBMCs. This receptor was taken from a man aged 50 or older with multiple sclerosis. This chain uses TRBV5-1 with TRBJ2-1, with TRBD1 matching over 8 bases. The chain's CDR3 is CASSFGQGRNEQFF. As DNA, the CDR3 is TGCGCCAGCAGCTTCGGACAGGGACGCAATGAGCAGTTCTTC.